A single sample is the source of the 25 T cell receptor beta chains below, sequenced in a study of chemoradiotherapy in HPV16-positive cancers (dated 2022 in TCRdb). The protocol used for the library was the immunoSEQ multiplex PCR assay. TCRdb took this table from immuneACCESS and kept in-frame rearrangements with V and J called. Such tables lack part of the clones; where checked against another copy, unresolved V genes explain under half of the gap, and the rest is unexplained. The sample table shows 53,000 or so clones, and under 95% are seen once. Around 3.3% of the sample goes to the ten largest clones. The source material was blood, sampled from a patient who underwent chemoradiotherapy. Receptors originate from a human donor with HPV-associated anogenital cancer.

V and J are TRBV7-3 and TRBJ2-3, with 8 bases matching TRBD1. Trimming took 5 bases from V and 2 from J; bases not matched to a gene: 6. In germline, CDR1 is SGHTA, CDR2 FQGTGA. The CDR3 has 15 residues. CDR3 sequence: CASSPGQGYTDTQYF. The CDR3, as DNA: TGTGCCAGCAGCCCTGGACAGGGTTACACAGATACGCAGTATTTT.

This rearrangement joins TRBV27 to TRBJ1-2; 7 bases map to TRBD1. The CDR3 totals 14 residues. Germline assignment: CDR1 MNHEY and CDR2 SMNVEV (reference sequence). V shed 5 bases and J 5 bases; nucleotides not matched to a gene: 8. CDR3 loop: CASSPSGQTYGYTF. CDR3 sequence (DNA): TGTGCCAGCAGTCCATCGGGACAGACATATGGCTACACCTTC.

This rearrangement joins TRBV19 to TRBJ1-2; 10 positions agree with TRBD1. There are 15 residues in the CDR3. The germline V gene encodes CDR1 LNHDA and CDR2 SQIVND (reference sequence). After removal of 4 bases from V and 4 bases from J, the junction contained 6 bases not matched to a gene. In DNA form, the CDR3 reads TGTGCCAGTAGTACGGGACAGGGGAGTCCCTATGGCTACACCTTC. It encodes CASSTGQGSPYGYTF.

The CDR3 here is CASSFGQGGEQYF. CDR3 sequence (DNA): TGTGCCAGCAGCTTCGGACAGGGGGGCGAGCAGTACTTC. The rearrangement links TRBV5-8 to TRBJ2-7; 10 bases match TRBD1. Germline loops: CDR1 SGHTS, CDR2 YDEGEE. Germline trimming cut 2 bases from V and 6 bases from J; bases unmatched to any gene: 2. The CDR3 is 13 residues long.

This clone has just one count. The J gene is TRBJ2-5, the V gene TRBV4-1; D is possibly TRBD1 or TRBD2 (5 bases each). Germline values: CDR1 MGHRA, CDR2 YSYEKL. CDR3 size: 13 residues. Trimming cost V 4 bases and J 5 bases, with 11 bases left between them. CDR3 in amino acids: CASSPVEGETQYF. The CDR3 DNA is TGCGCCAGCAGCCCGGTCGAGGGGGAGACCCAGTACTTC.

The chain has TRBV11-2 and TRBJ2-4; a possible D gene is TRBD1 (6 bases). Looked up from germline, CDR1 is SGHAT and CDR2 is FQNNGV. With 1 base removed from V and 4 bases from J, the gap between germline ends came to 11 bases. The CDR3 spans 15 residues. CDR3 sequence reads: CASSLVAGAKNIQYF. The CDR3 DNA is TGTGCCAGCAGCTTAGTTGCAGGGGCAAAAAACATTCAGTACTTC. Full variable domain (rest looked up from reference TRBV11-2 and TRBJ2-4): EAGVAQSPRYKIIEKRQSVAFWCNPISGHATLYWYQQILGQGPKLLIQFQNNGVVDDSQLPKDRFSAERLKGVDSTLKIQPAKLEDSAVYLCASSLVAGAKNIQYFGAGTRLSVL.

The sample holds one count of this clone. CDR3 protein: CASSPDWEGPHEQYF. CDR3 DNA: TGTGCCAGCTCACCCGACTGGGAGGGCCCCCACGAGCAGTACTTC. The chain joins TRBV18 to TRBJ2-7; 7 nucleotides line up with TRBD2. Germline CDR1 KGHSH, CDR2 LQKENI. The CDR3 covers 15 residues. V shed 3 bases and J 5 bases; nucleotides not matched to a gene: 10.

The chain employs TRBV5-4 and TRBJ1-2; D is possibly TRBD1 (5 bases). Trimming shortened V by 0 bases and J by 4 bases, and 10 bases separated the two germline ends. The CDR3 loop spans 14 amino acids. CDR1 is SGHNT, CDR2 YYREEE, per germline (reference sequence). DNA for the CDR3: TGTGCCAGCAGCTTGGTGGGGCAGTCCTATGGCTACACCTTC. It specifies CASSLVGQSYGYTF.

The chain's CDR3 is CASSGLAGGPNTGELFF. In nucleotides, the CDR3 is TGTGCCAGCAGTGGTTTAGCGGGAGGCCCTAACACCGGGGAGCTGTTTTTT. The V call is TRBV6-1, the J call TRBJ2-2; 10 nucleotides match TRBD2. Per germline, CDR1 MNHNS and CDR2 SASEGT. The J segment lost 2 bases and the V segment lost 4 bases, leaving 7 bases of the junction unmatched. This CDR3 has 17 residues.

The chain employs TRBV4-2 and TRBJ2-2; D is perhaps TRBD1 (6 bases). Looked up from germline, CDR1 is LGHNA and CDR2 is YNFKEQ. The CDR3 is 19 residues long. Trimming took 1 base from V and 5 from J, leaving 23 bases between them. For the CDR3, the DNA is TGTGCCAGCAGCCAAGTAGGGTACAGGGTAGAGGGCACGACCGGGGAGCTGTTTTTT. As protein: CASSQVGYRVEGTTGELFF.

CDR3 region: CAISNTAYEQYF. The CDR3 nucleotides are TGTGCCATCAGTAACACAGCCTACGAGCAGTACTTC. The chain joins TRBV10-3 to TRBJ2-7, with D unresolved. CDR1 is ENHRY, CDR2 SYGVKD, per germline. V gave up 5 bases and J gave up 2 bases, with 7 bases separating them. CDR3 size: 12 residues.

The rearrangement uses TRBV7-5 and TRBJ1-3; the listed D gene, TRBD1, was not tested against the DNA. TRBV7-5 is reported as a pseudogene. The CDR3 is 16 residues long. This CDR3 is CDMGTGPFSSGNTIYF. In DNA form, the CDR3 reads TGTGATATGGGAACAGGCCCCTTCAGCTCTGGAAACACCATATATTTT.

The table lists this clone with a count of one. The V call is TRBV10-1, the J call TRBJ2-3, with D possibly being TRBD1 (6 bases). Germline V gene lookup returns CDR1 WNHNN and CDR2 SYGVQD (reference sequence). The V gene lost 3 bases and the J gene lost 1 base, with 8 bases spanning the gap. The CDR3 spans 14 residues. CDR3 sequence: CASSDGGGTDTQYF. CDR3 DNA: TGCGCCAGCAGTGATGGGGGCGGCACAGATACGCAGTATTTT.

V and J are TRBV5-1 and TRBJ1-1, with D possibly TRBD1 on 5 matching bases. The germline V and J ends were trimmed by 0 bases and 5 bases, with 11 bases remaining between them. From germline, CDR1 is SGHRS and CDR2 YFSETQ. The CDR3 has 14 residues. CDR3 in DNA: TGCGCCAGCAGCTTGGCGTCAGGGAATACTGAAGCTTTCTTT. It codes for CASSLASGNTEAFF.

This chain connects TRBV19 to TRBJ1-4, with a tentative D call TRBD1 (5 bases). The CDR3 is made up of 17 amino acids. V dropped 6 bases and J dropped 8 bases, with 25 bases sitting between them. Per germline, CDR1 LNHDA and CDR2 SQIVND (reference sequence). The CDR3 here is CASSPVRLWGNNEKLFF. CDR3 nucleotides: TGTGCCAGTAGCCCTGTAAGGTTGTGGGGGAATAACGAAAAACTGTTTTTT.

V and J are TRBV6-6 and TRBJ2-7; D unresolved. From germline, CDR1 is MNHNY and CDR2 SVGAGI (reference sequence). The CDR3 is 13 residues long. The V and J ends lost 2 bases and 6 bases respectively, with 11 bases between them. The DNA for the CDR3 is TGTGCCAGCAGTTACCGCCGCACGGGCGAGCAGTACTTC. Translated: CASSYRRTGEQYF.

The rearrangement joins TRBV7-6 to TRBJ1-6, with D unresolved. This CDR3 has 15 residues. The germline CDR1 and CDR2 sequences are SGHVS and FNYEAQ. The CDR3 bases are TGTCCTAGCATTAGATCCTTGGCCCAGGATTCACCCCTCCACTTT. It codes for CPSIRSLAQDSPLHF.

The J gene is TRBJ2-5, the V gene TRBV10-1; D remains ambiguous. The V gene lost 0 bases and the J gene lost 5 bases, with 13 bases spanning the gap. Looked up from germline, CDR1 is WNHNN and CDR2 is SYGVQD (reference sequence). The CDR3 extends over 15 amino acids. DNA for the CDR3: TGCGCCAGCAGTGAGTCGAATACCCTGGGGGAGACCCAGTACTTC. Translating gives CASSESNTLGETQYF.

The sample holds a few counts of this clone. This chain links TRBV2 with TRBJ2-1; TRBD2 matches 9 bases. Looked up from germline, CDR1 is SNHLY and CDR2 is FYNNEI. CDR3 length: 14 residues. V was clipped by 7 bases and J by 5 bases; unmatched bases: 6. This chain's CDR3 is CASKSAGGNNEQFF. The CDR3 DNA follows: TGTGCCAGCAAGTCGGCGGGAGGGAACAATGAGCAGTTCTTC.

The CDR3 bases are TGTGCCAGCAGCTCGGAACTAGTTACAAGCACAGATACGCAGTATTTT. Translation: CASSSELVTSTDTQYF. The V call is TRBV7-9, the J call TRBJ2-3, with TRBD2 as a possible D gene (5 bases). This CDR3 spans 16 amino acids. Trimming took off 4 bases at V and 0 bases at J, with 14 bases between the two ends. Germline values: CDR1 SEHNR, CDR2 FQNEAQ (reference sequence).

In its sample, this clone was seen once. The chain joins TRBV2 to TRBJ2-7; the match to TRBD1 covers 8 bases. V lost 6 bases and J lost 0; bases outside the gene matches: 4. The CDR3 runs 14 residues. CDR1 and CDR2 (germline): SNHLY, FYNNEI. CDR3 in amino acids: CASRGDRNSYEQYF. The CDR3 DNA reads as TGTGCCAGCAGGGGGGACAGGAACTCCTACGAGCAGTACTTC. The complete variable domain, with remaining parts taken from reference TRBV2 and TRBJ2-7, reads EPEVTQTPSHQVTQMGQEVILRCVPISNHLYFYWYRQILGQKVEFLVSFYNNEISEKSEIFDDQFSVERPDGSNFTLKIRSTKLEDSAMYFCASRGDRNSYEQYFGPGTRLTVT.

The chain recombines TRBV7-2 with TRBJ1-1, with D perhaps TRBD1 (5 bases). The CDR3 runs to 13 residues. Per the germline V gene, CDR1 is SGHTA and CDR2 is FQGNSA. The V and J ends lost 3 bases and 5 bases respectively, with 10 bases between them. For the CDR3, the DNA is TGTGCCAGCAGCTTTTTAGGGGAGACTGAAGCTTTCTTT. Amino acid sequence: CASSFLGETEAFF.

The J gene is TRBJ2-7, the V gene TRBV28, with D perhaps being TRBD1 or TRBD2 (5 bases each). CDR1 is MDHEN and CDR2 is SYDVKM in the germline V gene. The CDR3 contains 13 residues. V lost 3 bases and J 4 bases, leaving 10 bases between the germline ends. CDR3 loop: CASSLFWGYEQYF. The CDR3 nucleotides read TGTGCCAGCAGTTTGTTTTGGGGGTACGAGCAGTACTTC.

This chain uses TRBV11-3 with TRBJ2-5, with D possibly matching TRBD2 (9 bases). Deletions cut 5 bases from V and 5 bases from J, with 21 bases between. The CDR3 consists of 16 residues. Germline V gene data show CDR1 as SGHNT and CDR2 as YENEEA. The CDR3 loop is CASSPGGGGAGETQYF. DNA of the CDR3: TGTGCCAGCAGCCCAGGGGGCGGGGGGGCCGGTGAGACCCAGTACTTC. The variable domain in full, with the rest retrieved from reference TRBV11-3 and TRBJ2-5, is EAGVVQSPRYKIIEKKQPVAFWCNPISGHNTLYWYLQNLGQGPELLIRYENEEAVDDSQLPKDRFSAERLKGVDSTLKIQPAELGDSAVYLCASSPGGGGAGETQYFGPGTRLLVL.

This clone was counted once. This sequence joins TRBV15 and TRBJ2-3; TRBD2 matches 8 bases. This CDR3 is 18 amino acids long. Germline V lookup: CDR1 LNHNV, CDR2 YYDKDF (reference sequence). Trimming at V came to 0 bases and at J to 0 bases, leaving 8 bases not matched to a gene. The DNA for the CDR3 is TGTGCCACCAGCAGAGACGGAGCGGGGGCCCTTAGCACAGATACGCAGTATTTT. Its translation is CATSRDGAGALSTDTQYF.